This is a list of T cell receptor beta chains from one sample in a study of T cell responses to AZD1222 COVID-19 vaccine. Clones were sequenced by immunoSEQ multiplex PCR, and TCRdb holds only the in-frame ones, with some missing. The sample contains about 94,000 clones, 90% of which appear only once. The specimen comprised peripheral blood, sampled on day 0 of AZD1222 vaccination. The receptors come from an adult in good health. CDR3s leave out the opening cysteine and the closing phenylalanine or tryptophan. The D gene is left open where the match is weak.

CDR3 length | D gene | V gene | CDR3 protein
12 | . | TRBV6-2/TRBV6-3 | ASSYLGTADTQY
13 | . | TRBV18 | ASSQGRTPNEKLF
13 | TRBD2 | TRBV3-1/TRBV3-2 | ASSQGLAGLKTQY
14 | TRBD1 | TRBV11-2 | ASRTGTGVSNGELF
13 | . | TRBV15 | ATSRGALLGHEQY
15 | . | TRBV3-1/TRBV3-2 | ASSPTSNVRGNTEAF
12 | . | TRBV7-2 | ASSPQTDYNEQF
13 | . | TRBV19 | ASSETRRANEKLF
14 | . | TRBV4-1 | ASSPPPGGANTEAF
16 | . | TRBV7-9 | ASSLPGTSPARGNTIY
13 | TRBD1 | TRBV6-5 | ASSSYGRQGGGYT
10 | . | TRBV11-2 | ASSGRNNEQF
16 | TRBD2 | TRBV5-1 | ASSLAIGAGGLQETQY
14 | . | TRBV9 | ASSVDPALSGNTIY
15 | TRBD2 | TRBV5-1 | ASSPLAGGPSTDTQY
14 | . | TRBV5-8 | ASSGGNWGRWDGYT
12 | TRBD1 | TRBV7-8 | ASSRGTDNQPQH
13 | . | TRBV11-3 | ASSLGSWDTGELF
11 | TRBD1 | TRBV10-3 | AISETGARTQY
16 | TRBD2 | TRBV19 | ASSLGLAGGPRTDTQY
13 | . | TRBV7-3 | ASSRSGGARWGYT
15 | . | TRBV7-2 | ASSPRTSDSEGYEQY
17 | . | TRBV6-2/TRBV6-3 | ASSYRGTQEKGAKNIQY
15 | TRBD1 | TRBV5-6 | AKQLCGRGQGYSPLH
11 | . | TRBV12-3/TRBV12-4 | ASSFGSFYGYT
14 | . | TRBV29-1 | SVEDRSGQPGNTIY
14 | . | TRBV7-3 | ASSLIGHRNTDTQY
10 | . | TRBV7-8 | ASSPEWGEQF
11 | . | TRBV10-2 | ASSEVLTDTQY
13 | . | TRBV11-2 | ASSLIQGNGNTIY